This T cell receptor beta chain was sequenced during a study of CD8 T cells in Susac syndrome (dated by TCRdb to the late 2010s). About the investigation overall: Of the Susac syndrome patients who were sequenced, roughly 6 had clinically active disease and roughly eight were in clinical remission. At the time of blood withdrawal, Susac syndrome patients were either therapy-naive, taking corticosteroids (with some also receiving IVIg), or on IVIg alone. The study compared CD8+ T cell repertoire clonality among approximately twelve healthy donors, 14 Susac syndrome patients and 15 or so multiple sclerosis patients. The study used repertoire sequencing to test whether antigen drove CD8+ T cell activation and differentiation in Susac syndrome. Beyond this particular receptor, the publication reports: Clonal expansion was seen in Susac syndrome CD8+ repertoires, peaking in CD8+ TEMRA cells and being greater in clinically active patients than in remitting ones. Over 15 Susac-specific public clones were identified in the total CD8+ repertoire, and roughly five Susac-specific public clones were identified in the CD8+ TEMRA repertoire. The number of individuals in the TCR sequencing and HLA analysis was recognized as being relatively small.

Peripheral blood CD8+ and CD4+ T cells from healthy donors, Susac syndrome patients and multiple sclerosis patients were profiled using high-throughput TCR beta sequencing. Susac syndrome patients met recently defined diagnostic criteria for definite or probable disease. Bulk CD8+ and CD4+ T cells were purified magnetically by negative isolation, whereas CD8+ TEMRA cells were enriched by FACS. Blood was collected in EDTA tubes and processed within 24 hours, with PBMCs isolated through density gradient centrifugation. PBMCs intended for TCR sequencing were cryopreserved in liquid nitrogen and were subsequently thawed in a 37 degrees C water bath. The sorted or isolated CD4+, CD8+ and CD8+ TEMRA cells had a purity of 90% or higher. RNA was extracted using the RNeasy kit, and roughly 0.5 to 1 ug of the RNA was reverse transcribed with random hexamers. The immunoSEQ multiplex PCR assay, covering 54 Vbeta and 13 Jbeta segments, was used to amplify TCR beta CDR3 regions. PCR amplification bias was corrected using a synthetic template baseline for primer optimization and computational correction. The authors processed their data as follows. Reads were annotated to V, D and J genes per IMGT and analyzed with immunoSEQ Analyzer, keeping only productive sequences. Clonality was computed as one minus Shannon entropy normalized by log2 of the number of productive unique sequences. Public and private clones were assessed among the 100 most prevalent clones of each patient and control. Susac-specific clones were defined as absent from healthy and MS cohorts, about 1,000 published viral clones and other ImmuneACCESS disease sequences. The public reads were quality trimmed at Q25 with fastp and then assembled into clones with MiXCR by TCRdb, keeping productive beta chains. Identical CDR3 proteins give one entry, which carries the most common genes and DNA. The V and J calls here are based on TCRdb, not the publication. This sample lists around 170,000 distinct CDR3 sequences; 85% to 95% were detected once. Approximately 0.16% of the sample goes to the ten largest clones.

In the case of this clonotype: Its antigen remains undetermined. Per-base qualities were not stored, and no clone one base away is much larger.

This sequence originates from a human donor with Susac syndrome. The sequenced sample was CD8+ T cells from PBMCs.

At the DNA level, the sequence is TGTGCCAGCAGAACGGACAGTAACTATGGCTACACCTTC. The resulting protein is CASRTDSNYGYTF. The chain is assembled from TRBV6-5 and TRBJ1-2; D gene: possibly TRBD1, on 6 matching bases. A distance of 9 bases separates the germline ends of V and J, which lose 6 bases and 1 base respectively. There are 13 amino acids in the CDR3, from cysteine to phenylalanine inclusive. Kept here is only the CDR3 DNA, which spans 39 bases and is read in frame from base 1. Reading the germline V gene gives CDR1 MNHEY and CDR2 SVGAGI.